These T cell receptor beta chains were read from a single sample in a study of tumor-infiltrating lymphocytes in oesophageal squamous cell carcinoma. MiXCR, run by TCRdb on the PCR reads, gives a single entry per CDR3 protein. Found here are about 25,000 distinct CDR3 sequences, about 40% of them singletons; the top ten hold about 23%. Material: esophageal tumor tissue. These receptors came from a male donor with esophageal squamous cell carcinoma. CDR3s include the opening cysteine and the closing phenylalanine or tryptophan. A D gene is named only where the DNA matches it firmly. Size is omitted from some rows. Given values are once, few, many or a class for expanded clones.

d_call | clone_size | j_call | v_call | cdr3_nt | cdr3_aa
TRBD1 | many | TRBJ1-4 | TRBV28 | TGTGCCAGCAGTTTAGGGGGACAGGGTGAAAAACTGTTTTTT | CASSLGGQGEKLFF
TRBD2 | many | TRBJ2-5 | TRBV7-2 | TGTGCCAGCAGCTCCTCCGGGACTAGCGGTCCTGGGGCCCAGTACTTC | CASSSSGTSGPGAQYF
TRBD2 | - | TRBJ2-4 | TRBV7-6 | TGTGCCAGCAGCCCCACGACTAGCGGGGGGTCAGACCCTCTAGCCAAAAACATTCAGTACTTC | CASSPTTSGGSDPLAKNIQYF
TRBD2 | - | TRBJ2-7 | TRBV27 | TGTGCCAGCAGCATACACGGGGGGACCTACGAGCAGTACTTC | CASSIHGGTYEQYF
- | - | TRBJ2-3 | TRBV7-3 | TGTGCCAGCAGCCAGGAATTTACAGATACGCAGTATTTT | CASSQEFTDTQYF
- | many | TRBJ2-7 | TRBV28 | TGTGCCACCACAGTCAGGGGATCCTACGAGCAGTACTTC | CATTVRGSYEQYF
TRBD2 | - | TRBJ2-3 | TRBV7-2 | TGTGCCAGCACTAGCGGGAGGGCCACGCAGTATTTT | CASTSGRATQYF
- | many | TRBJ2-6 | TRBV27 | TGTGCCAGCAGTTCCACCCGTGGGGCCAACGTCCTGACTTTC | CASSSTRGANVLTF
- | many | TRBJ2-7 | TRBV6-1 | TGTGCCAGCAGTAGGAACTACGAGCAGTACTTC | CASSRNYEQYF
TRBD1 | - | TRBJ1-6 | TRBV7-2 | TGTGCCAGCAGCTTAGGACAGGGGGACAATTCACCCCTCCACTTT | CASSLGQGDNSPLHF
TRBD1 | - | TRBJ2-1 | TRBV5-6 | TGTGCCAGCAGCCAACCGGGACAGGGGTACAATGAGCAGTTCTTC | CASSQPGQGYNEQFF
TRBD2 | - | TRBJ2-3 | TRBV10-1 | TGCGCCAGCAGTGAGCAAACTAGCGGGAGTCCCACAGATACGCAGTATTTT | CASSEQTSGSPTDTQYF
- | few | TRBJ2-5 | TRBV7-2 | TGTGCCAGCAGCCCCACCCTTTTCCGGGGACGAGAGACCCAGTACTTC | CASSPTLFRGRETQYF
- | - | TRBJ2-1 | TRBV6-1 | TGTGCCAGCAGTGAAGCCATCAACACGAGGCAGTTCTTC | CASSEAINTRQFF
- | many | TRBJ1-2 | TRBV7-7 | TGTGCTAGCAGCATTGAACAGGGCCACTATGGCTACACCTTC | CASSIEQGHYGYTF
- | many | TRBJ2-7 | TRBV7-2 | TGTGCCAGCAGCTCTGACTTGGGCATCAATGAGCAGTACTTC | CASSSDLGINEQYF
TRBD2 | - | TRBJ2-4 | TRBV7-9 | TGTGCCAGCAGCTTAGGTTCCGGGGGGGCCAAAAACATTCAGTACTTC | CASSLGSGGAKNIQYF
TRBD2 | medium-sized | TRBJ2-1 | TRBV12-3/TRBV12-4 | TGTGCCAGCAGTTTAGAGCTAGCGGGGGGATTGTATGAGCAGTTCTTC | CASSLELAGGLYEQFF
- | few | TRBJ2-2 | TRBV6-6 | TGTGCCAGCAGTGTTGAGGGTACTAATTCTGCCGGGGAGCTGTTTTTT | CASSVEGTNSAGELFF
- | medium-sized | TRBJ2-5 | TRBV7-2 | TGTGCCAGCAGCCCGTCCCGGGAGACCCAGTACTTC | CASSPSRETQYF
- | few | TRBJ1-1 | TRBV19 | TGTGCCAGTAGTATAGGGGTTTCGGGCGCGGAGGTCACTGAAGCTTTCTTT | CASSIGVSGAEVTEAFF
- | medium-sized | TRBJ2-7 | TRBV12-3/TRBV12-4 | TGTGCCAGCAGCGACCGACCGTCCAGCTCCTACGAGCAGTACTTC | CASSDRPSSSYEQYF
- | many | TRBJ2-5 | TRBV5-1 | TGCGCCAGCAGCGGCCGGGCCAACCAAGAGACCCAGTACTTC | CASSGRANQETQYF
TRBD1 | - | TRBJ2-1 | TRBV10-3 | TGTGCCATCAGTGAGTCGATAGGGGGCCAACGAACAGATACGCAGTTCTTC | CAISESIGGQRTDTQFF
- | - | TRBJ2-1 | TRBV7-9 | TGTGCCAGCAGCGTCACCCCTAGCGTGTTAGGCAATGAGCAGTTCTTC | CASSVTPSVLGNEQFF
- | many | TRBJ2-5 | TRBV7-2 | TGTGCCAGCAGCCGTGACCAAGAGACCCAGTACTTC | CASSRDQETQYF
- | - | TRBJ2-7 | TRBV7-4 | TGTGCCAGCAGCAGAGTCTACTACGAGCAGTACTTC | CASSRVYYEQYF
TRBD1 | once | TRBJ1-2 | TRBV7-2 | TGTGCCAGCAGCTTAGAAATCGGTGACAGGGGTGGTTATGGCTACACCTTC | CASSLEIGDRGGYGYTF
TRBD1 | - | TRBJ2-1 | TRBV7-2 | TGTGCCAGCAGCTATAGGACAGGCGCAGCGAATGAGCAGTTCTTC | CASSYRTGAANEQFF
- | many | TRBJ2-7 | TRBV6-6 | TGTGCCAGCAGTTACTCGGCTACAGCTGAATACGAGCAGTACTTC | CASSYSATAEYEQYF
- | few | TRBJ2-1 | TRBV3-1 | TGTGCCAGCAGCCAAGATGGGCAGCGATACAATGAGCAGTTCTTC | CASSQDGQRYNEQFF
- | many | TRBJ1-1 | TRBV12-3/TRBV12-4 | TGTGCCAGCTCCCGCGCGAACAGACACACTGAAGCTTTCTTT | CASSRANRHTEAFF
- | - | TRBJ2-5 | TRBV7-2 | TGTGCCAGCAGCTTAACGCGGCAAGAGACCCAGTACTTC | CASSLTRQETQYF
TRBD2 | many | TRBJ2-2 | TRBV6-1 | TGTGCCAGCAGTGAATCTCCGGGACTAGCGGGAGGTCGTAGGACCGGGGAGCTGTTTTTT | CASSESPGLAGGRRTGELFF
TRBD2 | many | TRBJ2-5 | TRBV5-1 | TGCGCCAGCACCCAAATGAGCGGGGTGGAGACCCAGTACTTC | CASTQMSGVETQYF
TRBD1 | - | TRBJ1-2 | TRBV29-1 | TGCAGCGTTGATTGGGTCAGGGGGAACTATGGCTACACCTTC | CSVDWVRGNYGYTF
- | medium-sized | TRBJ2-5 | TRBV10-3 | TGTGCCATCAGCGCTGGACAGCAAGAGACCCAGTACTTC | CAISAGQQETQYF
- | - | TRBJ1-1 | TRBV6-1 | TGTGCCAGCACCAGACACGGGGCAGGTACTGAAGCTTTCTTT | CASTRHGAGTEAFF
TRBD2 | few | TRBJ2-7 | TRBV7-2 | TGTGCCAGCTCCTTTTATGAGCGGGGCGACGAGCAGTACTTC | CASSFYERGDEQYF
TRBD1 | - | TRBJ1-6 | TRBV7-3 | TGTGCCAGCAGCCTTTTAGGGACAGAAAATTCACCCCTCCACTTT | CASSLLGTENSPLHF
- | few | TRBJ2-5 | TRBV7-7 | TGTGCTAGCAGACCGGACGGGTCGTGGACCCAGTACTTC | CASRPDGSWTQYF